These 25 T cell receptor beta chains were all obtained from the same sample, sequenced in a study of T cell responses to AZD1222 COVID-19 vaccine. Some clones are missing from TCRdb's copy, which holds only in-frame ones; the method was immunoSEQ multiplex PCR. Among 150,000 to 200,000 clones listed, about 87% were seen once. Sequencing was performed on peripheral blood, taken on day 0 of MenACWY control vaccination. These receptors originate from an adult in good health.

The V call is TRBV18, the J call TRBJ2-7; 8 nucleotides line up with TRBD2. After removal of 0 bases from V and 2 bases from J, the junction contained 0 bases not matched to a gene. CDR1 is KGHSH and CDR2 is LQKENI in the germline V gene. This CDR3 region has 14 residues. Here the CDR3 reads CASSPPAGAYEQYF. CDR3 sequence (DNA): TGTGCCAGCTCACCACCAGCGGGAGCCTACGAGCAGTACTTC.

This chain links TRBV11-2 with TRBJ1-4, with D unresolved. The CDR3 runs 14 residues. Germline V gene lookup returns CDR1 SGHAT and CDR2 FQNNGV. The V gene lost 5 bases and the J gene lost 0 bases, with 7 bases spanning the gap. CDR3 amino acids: CASSAYATNEKLFF. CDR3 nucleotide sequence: TGTGCCAGCAGCGCATACGCAACTAATGAAAAACTGTTTTTT.

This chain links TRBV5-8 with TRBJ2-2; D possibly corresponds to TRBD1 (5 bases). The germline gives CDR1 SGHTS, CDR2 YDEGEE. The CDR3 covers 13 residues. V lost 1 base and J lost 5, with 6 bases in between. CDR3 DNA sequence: TGTGCCAGCAGCTTGACAGGAACCGGGGAGCTGTTTTTT. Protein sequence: CASSLTGTGELFF.

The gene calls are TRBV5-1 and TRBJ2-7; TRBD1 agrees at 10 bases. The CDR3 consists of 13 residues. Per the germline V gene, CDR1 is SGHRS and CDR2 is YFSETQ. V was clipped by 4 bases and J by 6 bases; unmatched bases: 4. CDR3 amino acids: CASSPGTGVEQYF. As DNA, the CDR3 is TGCGCCAGCAGCCCCGGGACAGGGGTCGAGCAGTACTTC.

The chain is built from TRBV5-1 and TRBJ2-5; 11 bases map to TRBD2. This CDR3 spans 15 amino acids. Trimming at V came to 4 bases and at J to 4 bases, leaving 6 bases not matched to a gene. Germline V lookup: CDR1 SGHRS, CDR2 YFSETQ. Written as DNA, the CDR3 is TGCGCCAGCAGCCTTAGCGGGGGGGCCGTAGAGACCCAGTACTTC. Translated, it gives CASSLSGGAVETQYF. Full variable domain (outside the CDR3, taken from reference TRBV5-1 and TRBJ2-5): KAGVTQTPRYLIKTRGQQVTLSCSPISGHRSVSWYQQTPGQGLQFLFEYFSETQRNKGNFPGRFSGRQFSNSRSEMNVSTLELGDSALYLCASSLSGGAVETQYFGPGTRLLVL.

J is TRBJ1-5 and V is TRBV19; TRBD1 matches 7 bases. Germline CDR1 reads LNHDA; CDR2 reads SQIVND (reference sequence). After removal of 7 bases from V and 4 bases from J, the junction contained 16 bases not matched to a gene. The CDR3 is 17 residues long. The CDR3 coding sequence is TGTGCCAGTACCGAGTCCTCACAGGGGATAGGGAATCAGCCCCAGCATTTT. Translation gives CASTESSQGIGNQPQHF.

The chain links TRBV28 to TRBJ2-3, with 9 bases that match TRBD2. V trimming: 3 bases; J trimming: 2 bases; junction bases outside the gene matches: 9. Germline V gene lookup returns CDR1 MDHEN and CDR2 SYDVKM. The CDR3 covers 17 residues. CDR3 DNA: TGTGCCAGCAGTTTCAAAGGACTAGCGACAAACACAGATACGCAGTATTTT. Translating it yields CASSFKGLATNTDTQYF.

CDR3 loop: CASSLGRTGVSYGYTF. The CDR3 bases are TGTGCCAGCAGCTTAGGCCGGACAGGGGTTAGCTATGGCTACACCTTC. The rearrangement links TRBV11-2 to TRBJ1-2, with 9 positions matching TRBD1. V shed 1 base and J 4 bases; nucleotides not matched to a gene: 7. The CDR3 is made up of 16 amino acids. Per the germline V gene, CDR1 is SGHAT and CDR2 is FQNNGV.

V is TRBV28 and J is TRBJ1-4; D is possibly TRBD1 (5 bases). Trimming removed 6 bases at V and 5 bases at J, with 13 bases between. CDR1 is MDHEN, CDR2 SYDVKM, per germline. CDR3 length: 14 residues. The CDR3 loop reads CASSSGQGNEKLFF. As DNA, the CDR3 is TGTGCCAGCAGCTCTGGCCAGGGCAATGAAAAACTGTTTTTT.

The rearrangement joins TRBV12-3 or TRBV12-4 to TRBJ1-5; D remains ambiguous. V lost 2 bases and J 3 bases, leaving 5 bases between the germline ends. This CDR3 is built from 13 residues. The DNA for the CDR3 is TGTGCCAGCAGTTTAAGCCTCAATCAGCCCCAGCATTTT. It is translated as CASSLSLNQPQHF.

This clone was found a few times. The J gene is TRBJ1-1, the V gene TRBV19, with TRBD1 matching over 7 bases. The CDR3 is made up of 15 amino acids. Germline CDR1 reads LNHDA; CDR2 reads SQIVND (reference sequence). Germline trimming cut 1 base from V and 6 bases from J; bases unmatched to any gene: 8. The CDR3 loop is CASSIADRVIPEAFF. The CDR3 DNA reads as TGTGCCAGTAGTATAGCAGACAGGGTAATCCCTGAAGCTTTCTTT. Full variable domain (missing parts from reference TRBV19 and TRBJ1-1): DGGITQSPKYLFRKEGQNVTLSCEQNLNHDAMYWYRQDPGQGLRLIYYSQIVNDFQKGDIAEGYSVSREKKESFPLTVTSAQKNPTAFYLCASSIADRVIPEAFFGQGTRLTVV.

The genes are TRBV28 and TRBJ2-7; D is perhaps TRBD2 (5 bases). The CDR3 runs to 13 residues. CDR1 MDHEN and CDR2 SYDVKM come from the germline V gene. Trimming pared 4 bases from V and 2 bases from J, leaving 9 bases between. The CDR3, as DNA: TGTGCCAGCAGTTGGACTCCCCCCTACGAGCAGTACTTC. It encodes CASSWTPPYEQYF.

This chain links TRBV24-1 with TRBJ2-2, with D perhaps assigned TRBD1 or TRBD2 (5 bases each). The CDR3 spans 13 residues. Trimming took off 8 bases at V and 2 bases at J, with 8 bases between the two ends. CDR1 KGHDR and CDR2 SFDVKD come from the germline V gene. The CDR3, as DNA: TGTGCCACCAACGGGGCAAACACCGGGGAGCTGTTTTTT. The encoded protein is CATNGANTGELFF.

CDR3 in amino acids: CASSLTAGGVDEQYF. The CDR3 bases are TGTGCCAGCAGCTTGACCGCGGGGGGAGTCGACGAGCAGTACTTC. The chain combines TRBV5-6 with TRBJ2-7, with TRBD2 matching 8 bases. CDR3 length: 15 amino acids. The germline V gene has CDR1 SGHDT and CDR2 YYEEEE. Trimming cost V 1 base and J 5 bases; bases outside gene matches: 8.

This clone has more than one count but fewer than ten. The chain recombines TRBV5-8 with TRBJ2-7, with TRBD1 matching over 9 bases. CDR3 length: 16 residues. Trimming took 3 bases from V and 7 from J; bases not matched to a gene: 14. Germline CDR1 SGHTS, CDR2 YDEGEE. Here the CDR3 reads CASSYRPGQGVREQYF. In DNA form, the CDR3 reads TGTGCCAGCAGCTACAGACCGGGACAGGGTGTACGGGAGCAGTACTTC.

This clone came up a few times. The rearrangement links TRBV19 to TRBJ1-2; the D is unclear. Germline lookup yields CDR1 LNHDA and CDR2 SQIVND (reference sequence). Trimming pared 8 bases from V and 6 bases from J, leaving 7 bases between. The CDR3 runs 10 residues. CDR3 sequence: CASGLDGYTF. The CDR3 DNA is TGTGCCAGTGGGTTGGATGGCTACACCTTC.

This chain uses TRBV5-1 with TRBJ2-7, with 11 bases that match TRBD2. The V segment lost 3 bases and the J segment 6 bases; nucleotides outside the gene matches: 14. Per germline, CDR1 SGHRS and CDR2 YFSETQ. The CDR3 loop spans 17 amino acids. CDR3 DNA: TGCGCCAGCAGCTACGCCGGGACTAGCGGTCCGGGGAGCGAGCAGTACTTC. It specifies CASSYAGTSGPGSEQYF.

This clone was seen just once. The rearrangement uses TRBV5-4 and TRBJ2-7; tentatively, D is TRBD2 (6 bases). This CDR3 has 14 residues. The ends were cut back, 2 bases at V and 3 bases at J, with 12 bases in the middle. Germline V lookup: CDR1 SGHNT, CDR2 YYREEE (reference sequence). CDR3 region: CASSFKVGGYEQYF. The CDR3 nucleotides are TGTGCCAGCAGCTTCAAAGTCGGGGGCTACGAGCAGTACTTC.

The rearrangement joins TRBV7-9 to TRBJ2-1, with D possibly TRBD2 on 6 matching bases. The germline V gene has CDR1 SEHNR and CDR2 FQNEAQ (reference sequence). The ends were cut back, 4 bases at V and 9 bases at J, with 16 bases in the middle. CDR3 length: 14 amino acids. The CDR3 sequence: CASSSQTQGGEQFF. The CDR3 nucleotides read TGTGCCAGCAGCTCCCAAACGCAGGGAGGTGAGCAGTTCTTC.

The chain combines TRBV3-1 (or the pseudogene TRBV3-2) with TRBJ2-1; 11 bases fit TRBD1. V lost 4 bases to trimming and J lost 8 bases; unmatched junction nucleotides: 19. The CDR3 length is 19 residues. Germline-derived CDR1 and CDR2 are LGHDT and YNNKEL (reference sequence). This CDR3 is CASSPWDRGSFFLGDEQFF. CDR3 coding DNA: TGTGCCAGCAGCCCTTGGGACAGGGGGAGTTTTTTCCTTGGAGATGAGCAGTTCTTC.

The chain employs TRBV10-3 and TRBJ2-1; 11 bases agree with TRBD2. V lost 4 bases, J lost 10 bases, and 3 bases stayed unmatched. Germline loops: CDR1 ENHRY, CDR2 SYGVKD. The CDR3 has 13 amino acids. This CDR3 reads CAISVGLAAEQFF. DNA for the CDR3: TGTGCCATCAGTGTGGGACTAGCGGCGGAGCAGTTCTTC.

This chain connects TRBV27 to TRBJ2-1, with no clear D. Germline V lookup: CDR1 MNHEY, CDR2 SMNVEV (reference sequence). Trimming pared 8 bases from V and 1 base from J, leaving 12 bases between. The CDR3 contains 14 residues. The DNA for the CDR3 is TGTGCCAGCGGGGTGGATGATTCCTACAATGAGCAGTTCTTC. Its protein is CASGVDDSYNEQFF.

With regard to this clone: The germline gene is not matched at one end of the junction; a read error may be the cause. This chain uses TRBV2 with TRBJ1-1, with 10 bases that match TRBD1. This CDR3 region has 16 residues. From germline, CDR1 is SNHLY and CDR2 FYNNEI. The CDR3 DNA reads TGTGCCAGCAGTAAAGCGCTAGGACAGGGGGTAACTGAAGCTTTCTTT. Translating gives CASSKALGQGVTEAFF.

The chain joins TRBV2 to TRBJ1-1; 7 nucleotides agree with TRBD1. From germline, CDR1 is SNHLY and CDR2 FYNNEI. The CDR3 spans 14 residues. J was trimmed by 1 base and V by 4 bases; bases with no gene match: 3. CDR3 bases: TGTGCCAGCAGTGGACAGGGCGGGAACACTGAAGCTTTCTTT. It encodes CASSGQGGNTEAFF.

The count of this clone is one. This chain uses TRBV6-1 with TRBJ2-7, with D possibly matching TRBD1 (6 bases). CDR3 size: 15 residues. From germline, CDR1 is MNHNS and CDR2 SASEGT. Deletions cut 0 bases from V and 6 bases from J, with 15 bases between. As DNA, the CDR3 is TGTGCCAGCAGTGAAGCTTGGGGGCCTGAGTTCGAGCAGTACTTC. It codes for CASSEAWGPEFEQYF.